The clone carrying this T cell receptor (beta chain) was detected only once. J lost 4 bases, V lost 5 bases, and 12 bases had no gene match. The CDR3 has 16 residues. Germline CDR1 and CDR2: SGHTA and FQGNSA. Beta-chain TCR CDR3 regions were amplified from RNA transcripts. HTBI primers primed a first-round RT-PCR, and a second-round multiplex PCR followed. A single record per CDR3 protein comes from TCRdb applying MiXCR to the multiplex PCR reads. The sample contains about 240,000 distinct CDR3 sequences, about 47% of which appear only once. This sample is part of a study of Graves' ophthalmopathy and Graves' hyperthyroidism. Physicians reached a diagnosis by relying on clinical symptoms, serum thyroxine, TRAb, thyroid ultrasound and orbital computed tomography.

This chain uses TRBV7-2 with TRBJ2-7; 9 bases match TRBD1. The sample taken for sequencing was peripheral blood. The source is an adult man with Graves' ophthalmopathy. The DNA of the CDR3 is TGTGCCAGCAGCCGCCATAGGACAGGGGTGACGTACGAGCAGTACTTC. Amino acid sequence: CASSRHRTGVTYEQYF.